This T cell receptor (beta chain) was sequenced for a study of cytomegalovirus exposure and HLA in healthy donors. Amplification used 60 Vbeta primers and 13 Jbeta primers. Method: immunoSEQ multiplex PCR; TCRdb's copy keeps in-frame clones and lacks some. The sample contains 130,000 or so clones, approximately 57% of which appear only once. Study-level findings and limits: It was approximately 150 TCR beta chains that were listed as cytomegalovirus-associated. In an earlier analysis, in roughly 580 donors, most V segments appeared productive either ~87% or ~30% of the time. An analysis that was carried out later associated 15,000 to 20,000 TCR beta sequences with HLA alleles at 0.05 false discovery rate.

As regards this clone: The antigen remains undetermined.

This CDR3 has 12 amino acids. The V gene lost 6 bases and the J gene lost 9 bases, with 9 bases spanning the gap. Germline CDR1 is ENHRY and CDR2 is SYGVKD. This TCR came from a male donor in good health and CMV-seronegative. Sequencing used PBMCs. The rearrangement links TRBV10-3 to TRBJ1-6; no firm D call. For the CDR3, the DNA is TGTGCCATCAGGAGGGATGGTTCACCCCTCCACTTT. It codes for CAIRRDGSPLHF.